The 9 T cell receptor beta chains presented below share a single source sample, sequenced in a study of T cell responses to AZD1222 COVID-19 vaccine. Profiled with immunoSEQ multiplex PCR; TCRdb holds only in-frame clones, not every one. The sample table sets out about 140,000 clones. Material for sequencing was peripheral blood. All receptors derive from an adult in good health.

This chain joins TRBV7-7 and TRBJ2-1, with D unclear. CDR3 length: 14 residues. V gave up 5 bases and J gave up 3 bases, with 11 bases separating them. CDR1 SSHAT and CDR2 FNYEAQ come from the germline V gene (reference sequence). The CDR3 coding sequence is TGTGCCAGCAGCGAGTCCCACAGCTACAATGAGCAGTTCTTC. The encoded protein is CASSESHSYNEQFF.

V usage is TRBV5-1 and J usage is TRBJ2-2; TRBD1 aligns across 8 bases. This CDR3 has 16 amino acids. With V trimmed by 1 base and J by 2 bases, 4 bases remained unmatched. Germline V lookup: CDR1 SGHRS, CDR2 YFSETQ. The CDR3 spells CASSLWQGANTGELFF. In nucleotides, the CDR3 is TGCGCCAGCAGCTTGTGGCAGGGGGCTAACACCGGGGAGCTGTTTTTT.

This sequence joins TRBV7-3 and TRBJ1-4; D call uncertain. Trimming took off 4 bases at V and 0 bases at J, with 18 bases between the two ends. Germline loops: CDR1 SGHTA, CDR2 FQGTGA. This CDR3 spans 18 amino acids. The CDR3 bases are TGTGCCAGCAGCTCAACCGGCTACCCTAATACAACTAATGAAAAACTGTTTTTT. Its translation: CASSSTGYPNTTNEKLFF.

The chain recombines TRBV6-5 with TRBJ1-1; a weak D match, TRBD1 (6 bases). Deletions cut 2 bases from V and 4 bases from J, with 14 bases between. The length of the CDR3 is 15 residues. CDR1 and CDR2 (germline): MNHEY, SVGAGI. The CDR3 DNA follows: TGTGCCAGCAGTTACGGGCCGGGGGCGGCCACTGAAGCTTTCTTT. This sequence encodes CASSYGPGAATEAFF.

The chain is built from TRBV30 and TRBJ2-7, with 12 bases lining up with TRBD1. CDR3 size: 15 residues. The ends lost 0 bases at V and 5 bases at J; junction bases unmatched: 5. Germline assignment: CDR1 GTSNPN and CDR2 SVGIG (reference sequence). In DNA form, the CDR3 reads TGTGCCTGGAGTGTAGTTGGGACAGGGGGCGACGAGCAGTACTTC. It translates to CAWSVVGTGGDEQYF.

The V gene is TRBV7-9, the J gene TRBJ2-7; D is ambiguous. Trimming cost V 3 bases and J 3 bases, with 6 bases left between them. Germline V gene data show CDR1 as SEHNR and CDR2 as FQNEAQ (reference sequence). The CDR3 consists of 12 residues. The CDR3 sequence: CASSFSIYEQYF. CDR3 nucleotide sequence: TGTGCCAGCAGCTTCAGTATCTACGAGCAGTACTTC.

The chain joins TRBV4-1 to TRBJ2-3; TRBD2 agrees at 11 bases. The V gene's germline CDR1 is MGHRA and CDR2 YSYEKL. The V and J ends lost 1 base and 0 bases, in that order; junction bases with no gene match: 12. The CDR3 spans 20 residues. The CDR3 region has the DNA TGCGCCAGCAGCCAAGTAACTAGCGGGGGATACCGTCGTAGCACAGATACGCAGTATTTT. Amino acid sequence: CASSQVTSGGYRRSTDTQYF.

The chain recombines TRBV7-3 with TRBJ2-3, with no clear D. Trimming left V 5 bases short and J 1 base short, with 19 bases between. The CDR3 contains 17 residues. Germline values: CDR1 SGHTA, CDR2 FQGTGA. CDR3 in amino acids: CASSRTSPGICTDTQYF. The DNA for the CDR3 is TGTGCCAGCAGCCGCACCTCCCCAGGTATTTGCACAGATACGCAGTATTTT.

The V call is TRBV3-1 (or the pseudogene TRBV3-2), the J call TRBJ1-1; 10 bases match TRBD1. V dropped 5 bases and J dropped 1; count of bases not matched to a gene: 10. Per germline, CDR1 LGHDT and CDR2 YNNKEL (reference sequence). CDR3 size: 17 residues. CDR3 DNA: TGTGCCAGCAGCACCCGACAGGGGGCCACGGGGAACACTGAAGCTTTCTTT. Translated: CASSTRQGATGNTEAFF.